This T cell receptor beta chain was documented in a study of blood T cell repertoires in COVID-19. Study details: Material from acute and convalescent COVID-19 was sourced from the United States, Italy and Spain.

J gave up 6 bases and V 6 bases, and 6 bases lay outside the gene matches. CDR1 is MGHDK, CDR2 SYGVNS, per germline. CDR3 size: 14 residues. Source study methods: Estimation of nucleated cell counts was performed using reference gene primer amplification. Using immunoSEQ multiplex PCR, the repertoire was profiled, and TCRdb retains in-frame clones only, with some absent. That table is the source of V, J and clone size, and D and trimming were worked out from the DNA. The sample shows roughly 220,000 clones, 85% to 90% of them seen only once. This receptor was obtained from a young woman in a cohort exposed to, infected with or recovered from COVID-19 (not recorded which). V usage is TRBV25-1 and J usage is TRBJ2-2; TRBD2 matches at 8 bases. The sample comprised PBMCs or T cells enriched from blood (not recorded which). The chain's CDR3 is CASSLAGTAGELFF. The CDR3 DNA reads as TGTGCCAGCAGCTTAGCGGGAACAGCCGGGGAGCTGTTTTTT.